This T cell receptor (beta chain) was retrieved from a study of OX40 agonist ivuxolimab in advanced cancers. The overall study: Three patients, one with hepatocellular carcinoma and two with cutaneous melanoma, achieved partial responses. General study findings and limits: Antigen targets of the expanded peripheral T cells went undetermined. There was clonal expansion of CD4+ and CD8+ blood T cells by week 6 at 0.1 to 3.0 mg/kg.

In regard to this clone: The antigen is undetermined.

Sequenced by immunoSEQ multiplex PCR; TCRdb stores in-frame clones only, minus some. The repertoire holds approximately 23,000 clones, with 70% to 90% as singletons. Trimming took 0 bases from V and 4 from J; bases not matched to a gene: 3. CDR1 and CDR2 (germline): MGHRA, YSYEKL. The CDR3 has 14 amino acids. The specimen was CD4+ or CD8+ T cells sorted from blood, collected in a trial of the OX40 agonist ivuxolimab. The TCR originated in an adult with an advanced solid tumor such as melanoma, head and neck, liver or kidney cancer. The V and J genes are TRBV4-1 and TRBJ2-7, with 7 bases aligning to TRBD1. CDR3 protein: CASSQENRGYEQYF. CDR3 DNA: TGCGCCAGCAGCCAAGAGAACAGGGGATACGAGCAGTACTTC.